The present entry profiles one T cell receptor (beta chain) with its context. These data belong to a study of blood T cell repertoires in COVID-19. Data came from immunoSEQ multiplex PCR; TCRdb stores just in-frame clones and leaves some out. The table records under 300,000 clones, 85% to 90% of them present only once. CDR3 length equals 16 residues. Trimming cost V 0 bases and J 4 bases; bases outside gene matches: 2. CDR1 and CDR2 (germline): SEHNR, FQNEAQ (reference sequence). Before being deemed recovered, Cohort 3 donors had two negative PCRs, clearance, or symptom resolution. The sample comprised PBMCs or T cells enriched from blood (not recorded which). This sequence originates from a man aged 35 to 55 who had recovered from COVID-19. The chain combines TRBV7-9 with TRBJ2-3; TRBD2 aligns across 12 bases. The chain's CDR3 is CASSLATSGGADTQYF. As DNA, the CDR3 is TGTGCCAGCAGCTTAGCGACTAGCGGGGGTGCAGATACGCAGTATTTT.